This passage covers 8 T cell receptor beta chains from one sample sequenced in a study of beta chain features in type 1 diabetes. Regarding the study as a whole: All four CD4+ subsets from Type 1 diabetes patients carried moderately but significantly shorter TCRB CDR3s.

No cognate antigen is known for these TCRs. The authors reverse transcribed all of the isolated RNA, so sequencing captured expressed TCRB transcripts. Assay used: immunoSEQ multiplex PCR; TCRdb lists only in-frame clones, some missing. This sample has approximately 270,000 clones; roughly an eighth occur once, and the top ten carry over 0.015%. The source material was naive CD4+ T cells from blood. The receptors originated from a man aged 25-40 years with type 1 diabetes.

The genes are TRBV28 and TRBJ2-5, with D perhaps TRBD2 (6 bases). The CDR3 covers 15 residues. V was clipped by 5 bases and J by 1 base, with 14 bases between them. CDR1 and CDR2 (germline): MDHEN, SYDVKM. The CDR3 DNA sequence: TGTGCCAGCAGTATCCCTCGGGGGAGCCAAGAGACCCAGTACTTC. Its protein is CASSIPRGSQETQYF.

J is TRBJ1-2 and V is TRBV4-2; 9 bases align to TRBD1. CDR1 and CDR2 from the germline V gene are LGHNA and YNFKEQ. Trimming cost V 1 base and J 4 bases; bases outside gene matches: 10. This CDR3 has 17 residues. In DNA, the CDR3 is TGTGCCAGCAGCCAAGGGGAGGCGGGACAGGGCCTCTATGGCTACACCTTC. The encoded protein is CASSQGEAGQGLYGYTF.

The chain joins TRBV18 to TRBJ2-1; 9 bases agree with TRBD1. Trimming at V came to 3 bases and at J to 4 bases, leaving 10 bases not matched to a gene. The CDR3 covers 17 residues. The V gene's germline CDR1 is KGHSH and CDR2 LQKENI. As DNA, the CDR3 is TGTGCCAGCTCACCCCTTCCGCAGACAGGGGGTTACAATGAGCAGTTCTTC. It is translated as CASSPLPQTGGYNEQFF.

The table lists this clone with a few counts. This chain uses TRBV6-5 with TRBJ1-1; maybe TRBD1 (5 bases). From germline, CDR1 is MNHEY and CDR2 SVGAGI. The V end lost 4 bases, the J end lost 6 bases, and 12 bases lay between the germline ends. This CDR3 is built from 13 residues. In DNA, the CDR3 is TGTGCCAGCAGTTTGGGGAGGGGACCTGAAGCTTTCTTT. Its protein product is CASSLGRGPEAFF.

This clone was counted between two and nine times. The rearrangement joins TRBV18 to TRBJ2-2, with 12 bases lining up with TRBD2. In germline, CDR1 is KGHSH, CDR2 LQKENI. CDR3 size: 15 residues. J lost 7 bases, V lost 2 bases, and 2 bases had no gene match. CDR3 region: CASSPATSGSGELFF. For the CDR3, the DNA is TGTGCCAGCTCACCAGCGACTAGCGGGAGCGGGGAGCTGTTTTTT.

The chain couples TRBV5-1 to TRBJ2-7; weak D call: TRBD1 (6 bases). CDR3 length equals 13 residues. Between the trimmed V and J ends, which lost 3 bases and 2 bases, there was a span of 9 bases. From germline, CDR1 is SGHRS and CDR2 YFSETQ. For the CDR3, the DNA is TGCGCCAGCAGCTCAGGGACAACCTACGAGCAGTACTTC. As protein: CASSSGTTYEQYF. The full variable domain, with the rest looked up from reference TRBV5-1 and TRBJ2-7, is KAGVTQTPRYLIKTRGQQVTLSCSPISGHRSVSWYQQTPGQGLQFLFEYFSETQRNKGNFPGRFSGRQFSNSRSEMNVSTLELGDSALYLCASSSGTTYEQYFGPGTRLTVT.

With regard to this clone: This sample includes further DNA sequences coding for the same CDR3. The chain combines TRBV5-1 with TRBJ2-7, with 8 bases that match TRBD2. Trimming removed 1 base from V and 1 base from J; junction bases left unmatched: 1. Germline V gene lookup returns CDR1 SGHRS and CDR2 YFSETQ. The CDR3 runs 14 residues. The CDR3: CASSLTSGSYEQYF. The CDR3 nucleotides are TGCGCCAGCAGCTTGACTAGCGGATCCTACGAGCAGTACTTC.

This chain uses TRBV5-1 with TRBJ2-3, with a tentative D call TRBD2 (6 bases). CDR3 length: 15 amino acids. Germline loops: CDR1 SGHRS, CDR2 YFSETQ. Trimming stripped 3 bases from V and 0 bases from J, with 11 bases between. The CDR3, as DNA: TGCGCCAGCAGCTCCCGGCTAGCGAGCACAGATACGCAGTATTTT. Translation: CASSSRLASTDTQYF.